The 8 T cell receptor beta chains below were found in one sample sequenced in a study of blood T cells in healthy people across ages. A second PCR, run for roughly 7 to 11 cycles, used a sample-barcoded 5' primer plus a J-beta primer mix. TCRdb recomputed calls from the 5' RACE reads with MiXCR, one row per CDR3 protein. Counted here are about 400,000 distinct CDR3 sequences, about half occurring once; the ten biggest clones make up about 54%. The material sequenced was blood. These receptors all stem from a man aged 55 to 70 in good health.

The chain joins TRBV5-1 to TRBJ2-1; D not resolved. Trimming left V 1 base short and J 0 bases short, with 11 bases between. The germline V gene encodes CDR1 SGHRS and CDR2 YFSETQ. The CDR3 spans 16 residues. The CDR3 region is CASSLRPASSYNEQFF. CDR3 in DNA: TGCGCCAGCAGCTTGCGGCCGGCCAGCTCCTACAATGAGCAGTTCTTC.

This clonotype was seen a single time. The chain has TRBV20-1 and TRBJ2-7; 7 positions match TRBD2. Looked up from germline, CDR1 is DFQATT and CDR2 is SNEGSKA (reference sequence). The trim removed 3 bases at V and 5 bases at J, leaving 7 bases unmatched. The CDR3 is 13 amino acids. The CDR3, as DNA: TGCAGTGCTAGGTGGAGCGGGGCCCACGAGCAGTACTTC. Its protein is CSARWSGAHEQYF.

This chain joins TRBV7-8 and TRBJ1-2; a weak D match, TRBD1 (5 bases). The V end was cut by 1 base, the J end by 2 bases, with 17 bases between. Germline CDR1 SGHVS, CDR2 FQNEAQ. The CDR3 contains 17 residues. The DNA for the CDR3 is TGTGCCAGCAGCTTAGGAACAGGTCCTACCTCCAACTATGGCTACACCTTC. Its protein product is CASSLGTGPTSNYGYTF.

In nucleotides, the CDR3 is TGTGCCAGCAGTTTTGATAGGGATGGAGATACGCAGTATTTT. Amino acid sequence: CASSFDRDGDTQYF. J is TRBJ2-3 and V is TRBV12-3 or TRBV12-4; D is uncertain. Deletions cut 3 bases from V and 5 bases from J, with 12 bases between. The CDR3 extends over 14 amino acids.

The CDR3 sequence: CASKVPTEQYF. DNA for the CDR3: TGTGCCAGCAAGGTCCCCACCGAGCAGTACTTC. The gene calls are TRBV28 and TRBJ2-4; D unclear. The J call could be wrong; TRBJ2-7 is a better fit for the DNA end. This CDR3 comprises 11 residues. CDR1 is MDHEN and CDR2 is SYDVKM in the germline V gene.

This clonotype was observed once. The chain couples TRBV15 to TRBJ2-1; 8 bases map to TRBD2. This CDR3 is 15 amino acids long. The V segment lost 2 bases and the J segment 7 bases; nucleotides outside the gene matches: 7. The germline V gene has CDR1 LNHNV and CDR2 YYDKDF (reference sequence). CDR3 residues: CATSRRSGGYNEQFF. The CDR3 coding sequence is TGTGCCACCAGCAGACGCAGCGGGGGCTATAATGAGCAGTTCTTC. Full variable domain (outside the CDR3, taken from reference TRBV15 and TRBJ2-1): DAMVIQNPRYQVTQFGKPVTLSCSQTLNHNVMYWYQQKSSQAPKLLFHYYDKDFNNEADTPDNFQSRRPNTSFCFLDIRSPGLGDTAMYLCATSRRSGGYNEQFFGPGTRLTVL.

A few counts support this clonotype. The rearrangement joins TRBV30 to TRBJ1-5; the D is unclear. V gave up 7 bases and J gave up 3 bases, with 10 bases separating them. This CDR3 is 12 amino acids long. From germline, CDR1 is GTSNPN and CDR2 SVGIG (reference sequence). In nucleotides, the CDR3 is TGTGCCTTCGGACGGGCCAATCAGCCCCAGCATTTT. Protein sequence: CAFGRANQPQHF. Using reference TRBV30 and TRBJ1-5 for the parts outside the CDR3, the full variable domain is SQTIHQWPATLVQPVGSPLSLECTVEGTSNPNLYWYRQAAGRGLQLLFYSVGIGQISSEVPQNLSASRPQDRQFILSSKKLLLSDSGFYLCAFGRANQPQHFGDGTRLSIL.

The chain uses TRBV6-5 and TRBJ1-5, with no clear D. V lost 5 bases to trimming and J lost 0 bases, with 8 bases between them. The CDR3 runs 14 residues. CDR1 is MNHEY, CDR2 SVGAGI, per germline. The CDR3 sequence is CASSPAGSNQPQHF. The CDR3 nucleotides read TGTGCCAGCAGTCCGGCCGGTAGCAATCAGCCCCAGCATTTT.